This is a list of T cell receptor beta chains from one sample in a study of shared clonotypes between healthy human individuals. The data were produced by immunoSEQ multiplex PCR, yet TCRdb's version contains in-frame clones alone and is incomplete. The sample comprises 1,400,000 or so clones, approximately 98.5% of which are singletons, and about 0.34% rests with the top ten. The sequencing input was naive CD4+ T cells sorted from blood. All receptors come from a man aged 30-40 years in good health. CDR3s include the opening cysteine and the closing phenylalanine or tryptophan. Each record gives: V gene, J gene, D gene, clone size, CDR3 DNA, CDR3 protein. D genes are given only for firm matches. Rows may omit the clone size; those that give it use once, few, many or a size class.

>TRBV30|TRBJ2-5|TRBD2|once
TGTGCCTGGGGGAGGACTAGCGCACAAGAGACCCAGTACTTC
CAWGRTSAQETQYF
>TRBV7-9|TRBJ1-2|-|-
TGTGCCAGCAGCTTAGGGGAATACTATGGCTACACCTTC
CASSLGEYYGYTF
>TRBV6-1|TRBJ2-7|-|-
TGTGCCAGCAGCCTAGAAAGGTGGGGCGATTACGAGCAGTACTTC
CASSLERWGDYEQYF
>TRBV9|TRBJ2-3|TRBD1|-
TGTGCCAGCAGAGCCTCGGGACAGGGGGCATCAGATACGCAGTATTTT
CASRASGQGASDTQYF
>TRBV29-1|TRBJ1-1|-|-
TGCAGCGTTTCTCCAGGGAACGCTGAAGCTTTCTTT
CSVSPGNAEAFF
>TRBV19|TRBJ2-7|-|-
TGTGCCAGTAGTAGGAGGGGCAGTTCCTACGAGCAGTACTTC
CASSRRGSSYEQYF
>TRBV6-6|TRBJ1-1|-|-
TGTGCCAGCAGCAGGACCGTAAGCGAAGCTTTCTTT
CASSRTVSEAFF
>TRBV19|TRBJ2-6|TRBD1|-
TGTGCCAGTAGTATACGGTCAGGGGGCGGACTATCTGGGGCCAACGTCCTGACTTTC
CASSIRSGGGLSGANVLTF
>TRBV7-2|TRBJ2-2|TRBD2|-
TGTGCCAGCAGCTTACGTAGCGGGAACCGCGGCGGGGAGCTGTTTTTT
CASSLRSGNRGGELFF
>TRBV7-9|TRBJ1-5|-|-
TGTGCCAGCAGCCTAGCCAGAACTTATAGCAATCAGCCCCAGCATTTT
CASSLARTYSNQPQHF
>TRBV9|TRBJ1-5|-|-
TGTGCCAGCAGCGGAGCAGGGATGCCAAATCAGCCCCAGCATTTT
CASSGAGMPNQPQHF
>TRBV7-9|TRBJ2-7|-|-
TGTGCCAGCACCCTCTCGGGGGCAGACGAGCAGTACTTC
CASTLSGADEQYF
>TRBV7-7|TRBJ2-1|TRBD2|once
TGTGCCAGCAGCCAAAACCCAGCGGGAGGTGATGAGCAGTTCTTC
CASSQNPAGGDEQFF
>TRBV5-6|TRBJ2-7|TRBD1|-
TGTGCCAGCAGCGAAGGGACAGCGAAGTTCTACGAGCAGTACTTC
CASSEGTAKFYEQYF
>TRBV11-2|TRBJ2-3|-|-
TGTGCCAGCAGCTTACTGAGGAGCACAGATACGCAGTATTTT
CASSLLRSTDTQYF
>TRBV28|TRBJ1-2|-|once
TGTGCCAGCAGTTTACGAACAGGTGGAATGAGTGGCTACACCTTC
CASSLRTGGMSGYTF
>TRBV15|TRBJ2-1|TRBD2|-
TGTGCCACCAGCACAACTGGACTAGCGGGAGAGGAGCAGTTCTTC
CATSTTGLAGEEQFF
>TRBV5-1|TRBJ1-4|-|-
TGCGCCAGCAGCTTGGACTCAGGGAGGATCGAAAAACTGTTTTTT
CASSLDSGRIEKLFF
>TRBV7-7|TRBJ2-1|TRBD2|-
TGTGCTAGCAGTCCTGGACTAGCGGTGTACAATGAGCAGTTCTTC
CASSPGLAVYNEQFF
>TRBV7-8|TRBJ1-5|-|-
TGTGCCAGCAGCTTTCGAGGTCAGCCCCAGCATTTT
CASSFRGQPQHF
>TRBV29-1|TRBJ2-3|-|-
TGCAGCGTTGGCGGGGGCGCAGATACGCAGTATTTT
CSVGGGADTQYF
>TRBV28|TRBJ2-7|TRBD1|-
TGTGCCAGCAGTCCCGACAGGGGGCGAAGCGAGCAGTACTTC
CASSPDRGRSEQYF
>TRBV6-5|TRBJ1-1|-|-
TGTGCCAGCAGTTTGTTTCCAGGGAACACTGAAGCTTTCTTT
CASSLFPGNTEAFF
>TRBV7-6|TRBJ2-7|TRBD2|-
TGTGCCAGCAGCCGCGGACTAGTCTACGAGCAGTACTTC
CASSRGLVYEQYF
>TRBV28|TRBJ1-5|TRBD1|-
TGTGCCAGCAGCGCGGGACAGCGAGATCAGCCCCAGCATTTT
CASSAGQRDQPQHF
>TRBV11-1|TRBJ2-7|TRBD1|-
TGTGCCAGCAGCTTAGCGCCAGGGACAGGGTACGAGCAGTACTTC
CASSLAPGTGYEQYF
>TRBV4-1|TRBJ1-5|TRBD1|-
TGCGCCAGCAGCCAAGTCCCAGGGGGTAATCAGCCCCAGCATTTT
CASSQVPGGNQPQHF
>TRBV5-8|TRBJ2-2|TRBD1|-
TGTGCCAGCAAACTACCGGGACAGGGGGCGAACACCGGGGAGCTGTTTTTT
CASKLPGQGANTGELFF
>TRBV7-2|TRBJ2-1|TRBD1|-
TGTGCCAGCAGCTTAGTACCGGGACAGCTTTACAATGAGCAGTTCTTC
CASSLVPGQLYNEQFF
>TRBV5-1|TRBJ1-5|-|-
TGCGCCAGCAGCTTTGGAGGTAGCAATCAGCCCCAGCATTTT
CASSFGGSNQPQHF
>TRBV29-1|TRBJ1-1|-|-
TGCAGCGTTGACAGGAGTGGGACTGAAGCTTTCTTT
CSVDRSGTEAFF
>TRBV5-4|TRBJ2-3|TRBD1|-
TGTGCCAGCAGCTTTGACAGGGCGGCAGATACGCAGTATTTT
CASSFDRAADTQYF
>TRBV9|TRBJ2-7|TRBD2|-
TGTGCCAGCAGCGTAACTAGCGGGGGCTACGAGCAGTACTTC
CASSVTSGGYEQYF
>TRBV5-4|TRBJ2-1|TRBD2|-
TGTGCCAGCAGCTTAGGACTAGCGGGAGGGTACAATGAGCAGTTCTTC
CASSLGLAGGYNEQFF
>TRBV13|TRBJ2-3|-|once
TGTGCCAGCAGCCCAGAACAGGGTACGCAGTATTTT
CASSPEQGTQYF
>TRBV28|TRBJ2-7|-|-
TGTGCCAGCAGTGTTATTAACAGGACACGAGATTTTGCTTACTCCTACGAGCAGTACTTC
CASSVINRTRDFAYSYEQYF
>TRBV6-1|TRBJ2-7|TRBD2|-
TGTGCCAGCAGTGTGGGACTAGCGGGAGTTATCTACGAGCAGTACTTC
CASSVGLAGVIYEQYF
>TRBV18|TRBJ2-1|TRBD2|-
TGTGCCAGCTCACCACGACTAGCGGGAGTCTCGAATGAGCAGTTCTTC
CASSPRLAGVSNEQFF
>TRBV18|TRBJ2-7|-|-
TGTGCCAGCTCACCACTCTTAAAAGACCCCTACGAGCAGTACTTC
CASSPLLKDPYEQYF
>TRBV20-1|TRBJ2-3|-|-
TGCAGTGCTAGAGTTACAGATACGCAGTATTTT
CSARVTDTQYF
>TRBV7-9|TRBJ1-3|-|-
TGTGCCAGCAGTTTCCGGGAGGCTGAGAACACCATATATTTT
CASSFREAENTIYF
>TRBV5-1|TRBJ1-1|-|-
TGCGCCAGCAGCTCGAATCAGGGTGCCCTGACTGAAGCTTTCTTT
CASSSNQGALTEAFF
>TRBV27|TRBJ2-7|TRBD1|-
TGTGCCAGCAGTTTATCCAGGGGGACGTACGAGCAGTACTTC
CASSLSRGTYEQYF
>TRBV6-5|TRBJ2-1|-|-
TGTGCCAGCAGCCAAACCCGGAGCTCCTACAATGAGCAGTTCTTC
CASSQTRSSYNEQFF
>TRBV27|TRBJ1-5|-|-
TGTGCCAGCAGTTTTGTTTGGGATCAGCCCCAGCATTTT
CASSFVWDQPQHF
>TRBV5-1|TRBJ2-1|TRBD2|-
TGCGCCAGCAGCTCCTCTCCAGCGGGAGATCCCAATGAGCAGTTCTTC
CASSSSPAGDPNEQFF
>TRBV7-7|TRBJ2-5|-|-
TGTGCTAGCAGCTCCCCCCCCTTGGGGCAGCAAGAGACCCAGTACTTC
CASSSPPLGQQETQYF
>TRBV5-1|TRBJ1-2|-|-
TGCGCCAGCAGGCTCCTCGGGGAAAGGCAGTATGGCTACACCTTC
CASRLLGERQYGYTF
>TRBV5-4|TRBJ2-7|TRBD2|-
TGTGCCAGCAGGACCAGCGGGAAAAGCTCCTACGAGCAGTACTTC
CASRTSGKSSYEQYF
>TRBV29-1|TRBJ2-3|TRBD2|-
TGCAGCGTTGGCGGGAGGGAAAACACAGATACGCAGTATTTT
CSVGGRENTDTQYF
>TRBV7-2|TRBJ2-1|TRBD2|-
TGTGCCAGCAGCGAAGCGGGACTAGCTAGGGATGAGCAGTTCTTC
CASSEAGLARDEQFF
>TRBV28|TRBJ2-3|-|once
TGTGTGTCCTCGACTCCCAGGGATACGCAGTATTTT
CVSSTPRDTQYF
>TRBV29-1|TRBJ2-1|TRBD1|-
TGCAGCGTTGTAAGGGACAGGAATTTGAATGAGCAGTTCTTC
CSVVRDRNLNEQFF
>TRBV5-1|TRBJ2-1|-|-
TGCGCCAGCAGCCCGTCAGGGAGCTCCTACAATGAGCAGTTCTTC
CASSPSGSSYNEQFF
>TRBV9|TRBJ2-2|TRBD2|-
TGTGCCAGCAGCGTAGGAGCGGGATCCCTCCCCGGGGAGCTGTTTTTT
CASSVGAGSLPGELFF
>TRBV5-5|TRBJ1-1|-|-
TGTGCCAGCAGCTCCCGGACGGGATTTGGCACTGAAGCTTTCTTT
CASSSRTGFGTEAFF